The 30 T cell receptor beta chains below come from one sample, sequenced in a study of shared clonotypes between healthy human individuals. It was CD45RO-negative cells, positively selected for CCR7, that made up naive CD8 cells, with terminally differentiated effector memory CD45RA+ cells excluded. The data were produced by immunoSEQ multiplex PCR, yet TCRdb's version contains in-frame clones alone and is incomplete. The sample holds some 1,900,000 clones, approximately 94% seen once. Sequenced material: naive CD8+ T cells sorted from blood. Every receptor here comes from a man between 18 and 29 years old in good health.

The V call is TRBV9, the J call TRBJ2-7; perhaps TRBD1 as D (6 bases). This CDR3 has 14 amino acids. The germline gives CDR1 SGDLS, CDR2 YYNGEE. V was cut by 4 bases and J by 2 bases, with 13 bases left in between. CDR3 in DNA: TGTGCCAGCAGCCCAATTACAGGGCCCTACGAGCAGTACTTC. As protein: CASSPITGPYEQYF.

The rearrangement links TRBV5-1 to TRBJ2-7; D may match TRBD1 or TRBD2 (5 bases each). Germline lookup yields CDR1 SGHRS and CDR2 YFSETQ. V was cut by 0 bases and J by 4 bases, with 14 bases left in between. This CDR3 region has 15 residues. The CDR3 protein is CASSLAMGPQYEQYF. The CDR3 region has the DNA TGCGCCAGCAGCTTGGCCATGGGACCTCAATACGAGCAGTACTTC.

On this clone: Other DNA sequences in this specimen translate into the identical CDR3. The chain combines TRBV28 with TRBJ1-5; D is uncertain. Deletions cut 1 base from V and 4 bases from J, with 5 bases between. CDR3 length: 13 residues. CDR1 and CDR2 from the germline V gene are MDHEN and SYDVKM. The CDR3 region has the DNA TGTGCCAGCAGTTTATCCCCGAATCAGCCCCAGCATTTT. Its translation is CASSLSPNQPQHF. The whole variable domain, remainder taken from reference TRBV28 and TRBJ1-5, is DVKVTQSSRYLVKRTGEKVFLECVQDMDHENMFWYRQDPGLGLRLIYFSYDVKMKEKGDIPEGYSVSREKKERFSLILESASTNQTSMYLCASSLSPNQPQHFGDGTRLSIL.

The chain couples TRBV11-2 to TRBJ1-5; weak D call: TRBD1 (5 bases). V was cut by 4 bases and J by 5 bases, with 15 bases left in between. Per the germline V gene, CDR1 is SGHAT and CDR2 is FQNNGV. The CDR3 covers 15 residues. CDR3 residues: CASSSDTTPYQPQHF. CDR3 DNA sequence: TGTGCCAGCAGCTCGGACACTACCCCCTATCAGCCCCAGCATTTT.

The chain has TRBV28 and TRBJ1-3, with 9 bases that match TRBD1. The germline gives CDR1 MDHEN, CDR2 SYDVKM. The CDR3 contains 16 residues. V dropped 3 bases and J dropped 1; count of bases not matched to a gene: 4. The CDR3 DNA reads TGTGCCAGCAGTTTGGAGACAGGGGGTTCTGGAAACACCATATATTTT. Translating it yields CASSLETGGSGNTIYF.

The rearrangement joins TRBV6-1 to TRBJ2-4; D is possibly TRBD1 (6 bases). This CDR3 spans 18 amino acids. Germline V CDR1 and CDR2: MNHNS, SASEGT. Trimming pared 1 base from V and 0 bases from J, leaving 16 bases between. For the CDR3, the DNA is TGTGCCAGCAGTGAAGAGGGGGAGACAGTGGTAGCCAAAAACATTCAGTACTTC. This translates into CASSEEGETVVAKNIQYF.

This chain's CDR3 is CASSLGPQATNEKLFF. Written as DNA, the CDR3 is TGTGCCAGCAGCTTGGGACCGCAGGCGACTAATGAAAAACTGTTTTTT. J is TRBJ1-4 and V is TRBV5-5; the D is unclear. The CDR3 loop spans 16 amino acids. Germline V gene data show CDR1 as SGHKS and CDR2 as YYEKEE (reference sequence). Trimming pared 0 bases from V and 2 bases from J, leaving 11 bases between.

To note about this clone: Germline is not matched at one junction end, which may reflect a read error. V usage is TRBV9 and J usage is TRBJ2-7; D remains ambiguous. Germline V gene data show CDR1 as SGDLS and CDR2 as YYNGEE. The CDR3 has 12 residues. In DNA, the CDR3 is TGCGGCCGGCGGCGGCCCGCCGCCGAGCAGTACTTC. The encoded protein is CGRRRPAAEQYF.

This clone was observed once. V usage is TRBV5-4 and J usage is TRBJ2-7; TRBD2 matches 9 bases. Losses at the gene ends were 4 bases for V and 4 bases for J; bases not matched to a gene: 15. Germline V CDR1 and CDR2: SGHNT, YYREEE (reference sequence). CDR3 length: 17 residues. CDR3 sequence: CASSTGAAGGPPYEQYF. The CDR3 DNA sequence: TGTGCCAGCAGCACTGGGGCGGCGGGAGGGCCCCCTTACGAGCAGTACTTC.

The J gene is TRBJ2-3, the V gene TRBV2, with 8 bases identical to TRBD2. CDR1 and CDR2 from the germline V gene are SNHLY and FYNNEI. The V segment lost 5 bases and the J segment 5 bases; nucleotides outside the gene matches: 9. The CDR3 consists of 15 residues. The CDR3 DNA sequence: TGTGCCAGCAGTCCCGGACTAGCTTGGCAAGATACGCAGTATTTT. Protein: CASSPGLAWQDTQYF.

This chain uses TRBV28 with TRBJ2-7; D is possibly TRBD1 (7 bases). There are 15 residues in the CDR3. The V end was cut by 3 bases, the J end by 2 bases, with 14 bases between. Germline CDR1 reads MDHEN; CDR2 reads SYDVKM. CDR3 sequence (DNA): TGTGCCAGCAGTTTCTGGCAGGGGGGACCCTACGAGCAGTACTTC. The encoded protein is CASSFWQGGPYEQYF.

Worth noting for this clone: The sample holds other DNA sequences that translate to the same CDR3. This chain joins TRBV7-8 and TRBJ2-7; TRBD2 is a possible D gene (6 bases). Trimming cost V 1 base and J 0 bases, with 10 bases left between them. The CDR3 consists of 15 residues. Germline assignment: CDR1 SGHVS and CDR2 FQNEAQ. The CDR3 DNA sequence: TGTGCCAGCAGCTTAGAGGGCGGGAACTCCTACGAGCAGTACTTC. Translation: CASSLEGGNSYEQYF.

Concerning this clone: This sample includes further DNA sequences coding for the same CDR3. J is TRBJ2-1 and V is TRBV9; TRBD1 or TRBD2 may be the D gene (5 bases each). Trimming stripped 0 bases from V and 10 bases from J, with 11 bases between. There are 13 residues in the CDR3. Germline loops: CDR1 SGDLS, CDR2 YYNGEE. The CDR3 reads CASSVEGSGEQFF. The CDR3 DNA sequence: TGTGCCAGCAGCGTAGAGGGGAGCGGCGAGCAGTTCTTC.

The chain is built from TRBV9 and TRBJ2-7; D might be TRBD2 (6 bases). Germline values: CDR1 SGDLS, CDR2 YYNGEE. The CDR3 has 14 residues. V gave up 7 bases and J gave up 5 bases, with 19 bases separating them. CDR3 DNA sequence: TGTGCCAGCTCGCGGGGTGGGAGCGCCCACGAGCAGTACTTC. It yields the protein CASSRGGSAHEQYF.

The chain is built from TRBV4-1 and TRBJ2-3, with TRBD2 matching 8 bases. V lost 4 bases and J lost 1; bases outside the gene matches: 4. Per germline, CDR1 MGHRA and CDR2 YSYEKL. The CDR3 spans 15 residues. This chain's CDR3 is CASSPRAGGTDTQYF. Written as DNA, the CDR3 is TGCGCCAGCAGCCCCAGAGCGGGGGGCACAGATACGCAGTATTTT.

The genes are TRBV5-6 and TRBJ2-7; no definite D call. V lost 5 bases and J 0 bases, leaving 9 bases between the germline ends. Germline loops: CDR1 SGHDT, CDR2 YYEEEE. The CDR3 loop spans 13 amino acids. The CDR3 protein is CASRLSGSYEQYF. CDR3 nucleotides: TGTGCCAGCAGGTTGTCTGGCTCCTACGAGCAGTACTTC.

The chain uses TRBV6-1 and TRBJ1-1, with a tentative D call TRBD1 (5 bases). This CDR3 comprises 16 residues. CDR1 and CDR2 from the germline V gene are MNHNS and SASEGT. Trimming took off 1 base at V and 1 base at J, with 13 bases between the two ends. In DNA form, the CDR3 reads TGTGCCAGCAGTGAAGTGTTGAGGGGCCGGAACACTGAAGCTTTCTTT. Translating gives CASSEVLRGRNTEAFF.

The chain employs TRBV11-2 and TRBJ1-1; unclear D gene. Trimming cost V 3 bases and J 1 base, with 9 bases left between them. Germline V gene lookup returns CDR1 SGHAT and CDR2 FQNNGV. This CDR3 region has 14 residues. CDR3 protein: CASSLVLGNTEAFF. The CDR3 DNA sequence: TGTGCCAGCAGCTTGGTCCTAGGGAACACTGAAGCTTTCTTT.

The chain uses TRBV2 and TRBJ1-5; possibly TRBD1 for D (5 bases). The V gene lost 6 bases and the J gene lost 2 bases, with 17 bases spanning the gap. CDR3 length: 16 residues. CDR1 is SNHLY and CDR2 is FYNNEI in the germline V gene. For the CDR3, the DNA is TGTGCCAGCAGCCCCAAGACAGTTGGGGGCAATCAGCCCCAGCATTTT. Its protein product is CASSPKTVGGNQPQHF. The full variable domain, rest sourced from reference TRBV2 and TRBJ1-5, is EPEVTQTPSHQVTQMGQEVILRCVPISNHLYFYWYRQILGQKVEFLVSFYNNEISEKSEIFDDQFSVERPDGSNFTLKIRSTKLEDSAMYFCASSPKTVGGNQPQHFGDGTRLSIL.

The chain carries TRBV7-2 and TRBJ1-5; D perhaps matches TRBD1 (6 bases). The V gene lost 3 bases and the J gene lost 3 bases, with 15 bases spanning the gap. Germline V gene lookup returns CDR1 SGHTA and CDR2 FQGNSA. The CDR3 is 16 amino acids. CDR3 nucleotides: TGTGCCAGCAGCTTTGGTGTACGGGGGCCCAATCAGCCCCAGCATTTT. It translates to CASSFGVRGPNQPQHF. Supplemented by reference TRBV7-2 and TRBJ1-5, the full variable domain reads GAGVSQSPSNKVTEKGKDVELRCDPISGHTALYWYRQSLGQGLEFLIYFQGNSAPDKSGLPSDRFSAERTGGSVSTLTIQRTQQEDSAVYLCASSFGVRGPNQPQHFGDGTRLSIL.

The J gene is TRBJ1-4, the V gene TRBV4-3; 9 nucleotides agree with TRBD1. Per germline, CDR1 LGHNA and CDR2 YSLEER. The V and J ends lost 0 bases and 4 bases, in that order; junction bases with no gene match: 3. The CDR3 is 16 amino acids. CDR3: CASSQDWDRVNEKLFF. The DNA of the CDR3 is TGCGCCAGCAGCCAAGATTGGGACAGGGTTAATGAAAAACTGTTTTTT.

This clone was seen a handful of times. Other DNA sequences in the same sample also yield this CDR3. The CDR3 DNA follows: TGTGCCAGTAGTATAGGGAGCTCCTACGAGCAGTACTTC. This sequence encodes CASSIGSSYEQYF. This sequence joins TRBV19 and TRBJ2-7; D gene uncertain. CDR3 length equals 13 residues. Germline assignment: CDR1 LNHDA and CDR2 SQIVND (reference sequence). V lost 1 base, J lost 0 bases, and 4 bases lay in between.

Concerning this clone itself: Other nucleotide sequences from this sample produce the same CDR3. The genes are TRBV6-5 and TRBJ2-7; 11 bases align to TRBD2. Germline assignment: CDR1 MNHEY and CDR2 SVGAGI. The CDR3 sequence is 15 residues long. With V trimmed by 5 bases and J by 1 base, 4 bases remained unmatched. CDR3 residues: CASSPGTSGSYEQYF. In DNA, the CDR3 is TGTGCCAGCAGTCCCGGGACTAGCGGATCCTACGAGCAGTACTTC.

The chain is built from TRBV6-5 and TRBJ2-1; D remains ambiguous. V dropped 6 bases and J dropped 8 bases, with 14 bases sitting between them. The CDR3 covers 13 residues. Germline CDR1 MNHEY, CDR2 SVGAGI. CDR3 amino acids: CASSLLESYEQFF. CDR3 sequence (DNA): TGTGCCAGCAGCCTTCTGGAGAGTTATGAGCAGTTCTTC.

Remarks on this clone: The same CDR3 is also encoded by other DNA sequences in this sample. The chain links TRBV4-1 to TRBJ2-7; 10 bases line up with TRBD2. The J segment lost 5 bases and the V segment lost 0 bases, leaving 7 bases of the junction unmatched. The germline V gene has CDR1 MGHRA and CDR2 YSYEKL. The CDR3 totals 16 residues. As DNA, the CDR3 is TGCGCCAGCAGCCAAGATCGAGCTAGCGGGGGCCACGAGCAGTACTTC. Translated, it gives CASSQDRASGGHEQYF.

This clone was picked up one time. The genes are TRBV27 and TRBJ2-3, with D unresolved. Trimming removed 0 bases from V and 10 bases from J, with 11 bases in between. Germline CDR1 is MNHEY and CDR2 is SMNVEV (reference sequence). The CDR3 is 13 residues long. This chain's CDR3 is CASSLSSAGPQYF. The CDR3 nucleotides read TGTGCCAGCAGTTTATCGTCGGCAGGTCCGCAGTATTTT.

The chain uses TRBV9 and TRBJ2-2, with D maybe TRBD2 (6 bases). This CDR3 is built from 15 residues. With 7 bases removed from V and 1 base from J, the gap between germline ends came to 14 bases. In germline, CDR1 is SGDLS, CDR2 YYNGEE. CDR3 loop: CASPRGTKNTGELFF. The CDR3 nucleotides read TGTGCCAGCCCCCGGGGGACGAAGAACACCGGGGAGCTGTTTTTT.

CDR3 sequence (DNA): TGTGCCAGCCACTACGACCGCACAGATACGCAGTATTTT. Encoded protein: CASHYDRTDTQYF. The genes are TRBV10-3 and TRBJ2-3; D unclear. Germline lookup yields CDR1 ENHRY and CDR2 SYGVKD. The V end lost 10 bases, the J end lost 1 base, and 12 bases lay between the germline ends. This CDR3 has 13 amino acids.

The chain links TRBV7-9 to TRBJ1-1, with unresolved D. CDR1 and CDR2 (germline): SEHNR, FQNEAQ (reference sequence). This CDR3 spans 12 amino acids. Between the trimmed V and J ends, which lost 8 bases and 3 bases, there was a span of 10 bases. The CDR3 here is CASALGYTEAFF. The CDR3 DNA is TGTGCCAGCGCCTTGGGTTACACTGAAGCTTTCTTT. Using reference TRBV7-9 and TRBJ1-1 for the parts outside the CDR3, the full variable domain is DTGVSQNPRHKITKRGQNVTFRCDPISEHNRLYWYRQTLGQGPEFLTYFQNEAQLEKSRLLSDRFSAERPKGSFSTLEIQRTEQGDSAMYLCASALGYTEAFFGQGTRLTVV.

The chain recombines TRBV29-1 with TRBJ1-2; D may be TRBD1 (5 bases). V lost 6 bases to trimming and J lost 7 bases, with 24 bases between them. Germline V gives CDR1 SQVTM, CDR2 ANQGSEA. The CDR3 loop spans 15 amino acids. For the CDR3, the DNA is TGCAGCGTCGAGGACAACCTCCTTGGACCTAGTGGCTACACCTTC. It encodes CSVEDNLLGPSGYTF.